This TCR beta chain was sequenced during a study of response to subunit inactivated influenza vaccine. The CDR3 is 11 residues long. The germline V gene has CDR1 SGHRS and CDR2 YFSETQ. V was clipped by 3 bases and J by 7 bases, with 7 bases between them. General study results and limits: Few additional T cells are recruited per seasonal influenza vaccination, authors suggested.

This clonotype was detected only a few times. Its target is unknown. Via MiXCR, TCRdb re-called the RT-PCR reads, giving one row per CDR3 protein. The repertoire holds 650,000 to 700,000 distinct CDR3 sequences, 15% to 18% seen once, with approximately 10% in the top ten. This chain connects TRBV5-1 to TRBJ2-5; no clear D. This sample comprised PBMCs from blood, obtained 12 days after vaccination. The TCR comes from a man aged 50 to 60 who received an inactivated influenza vaccine. CDR3 nucleotide sequence: TGCGCCAGCAGCTCGGTCGGGACCCAGTACTTC. Translating it yields CASSSVGTQYF. Looking up the rest from reference TRBV5-1 and TRBJ2-5 gives the full variable domain: KAGVTQTPRYLIKTRGQQVTLSCSPISGHRSVSWYQQTPGQGLQFLFEYFSETQRNKGNFPGRFSGRQFSNSRSEMNVSTLELGDSALYLCASSSVGTQYFGPGTRLLVL.